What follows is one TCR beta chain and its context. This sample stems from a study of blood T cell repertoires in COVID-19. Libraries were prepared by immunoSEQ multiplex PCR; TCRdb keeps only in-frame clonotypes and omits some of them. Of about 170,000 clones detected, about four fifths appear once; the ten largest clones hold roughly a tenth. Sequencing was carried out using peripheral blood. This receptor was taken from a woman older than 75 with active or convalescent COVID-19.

The CDR3, as DNA: TGTGCCAGCAGTGATGGCCCCGTGGCAGTTGGAGGAGAAAAACTGTTTTTT. This encodes CASSDGPVAVGGEKLFF. The V gene is TRBV25-1, the J gene TRBJ1-4; D is uncertain. Germline assignment: CDR1 MGHDK and CDR2 SYGVNS. V was trimmed by 3 bases and J by 8 bases, leaving 22 bases between them. CDR3 length: 17 residues.